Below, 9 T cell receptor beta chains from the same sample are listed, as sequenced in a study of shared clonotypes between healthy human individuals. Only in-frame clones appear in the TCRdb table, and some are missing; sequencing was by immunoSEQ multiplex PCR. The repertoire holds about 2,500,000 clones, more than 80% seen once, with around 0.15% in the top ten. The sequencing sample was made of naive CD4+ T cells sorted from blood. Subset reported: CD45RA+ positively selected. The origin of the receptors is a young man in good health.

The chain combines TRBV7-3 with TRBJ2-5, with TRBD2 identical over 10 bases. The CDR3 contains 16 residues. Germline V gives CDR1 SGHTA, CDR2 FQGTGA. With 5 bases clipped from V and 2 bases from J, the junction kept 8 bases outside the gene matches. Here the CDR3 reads CASSPGPSGGQETQYF. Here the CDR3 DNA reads TGTGCCAGCAGCCCGGGGCCTAGCGGGGGTCAAGAGACCCAGTACTTC. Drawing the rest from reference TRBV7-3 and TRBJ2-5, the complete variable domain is GAGVSQTPSNKVTEKGKYVELRCDPISGHTALYWYRQSLGQGPEFLIYFQGTGAADDSGLPNDRFFAVRPEGSVSTLKIQRTERGDSAVYLCASSPGPSGGQETQYFGPGTRLLVL.

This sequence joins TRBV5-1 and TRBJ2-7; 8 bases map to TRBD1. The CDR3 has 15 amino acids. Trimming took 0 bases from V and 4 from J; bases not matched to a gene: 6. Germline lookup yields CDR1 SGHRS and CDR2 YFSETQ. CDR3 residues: CASSLEPGQVYEQYF. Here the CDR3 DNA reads TGCGCCAGCAGCTTGGAACCGGGACAGGTGTACGAGCAGTACTTC.

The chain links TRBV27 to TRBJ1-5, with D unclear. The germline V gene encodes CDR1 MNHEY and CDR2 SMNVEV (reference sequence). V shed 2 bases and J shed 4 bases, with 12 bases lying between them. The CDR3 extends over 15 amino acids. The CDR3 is CASSLVATTNQPQHF. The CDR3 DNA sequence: TGTGCCAGCAGTTTAGTTGCGACAACGAATCAGCCCCAGCATTTT.

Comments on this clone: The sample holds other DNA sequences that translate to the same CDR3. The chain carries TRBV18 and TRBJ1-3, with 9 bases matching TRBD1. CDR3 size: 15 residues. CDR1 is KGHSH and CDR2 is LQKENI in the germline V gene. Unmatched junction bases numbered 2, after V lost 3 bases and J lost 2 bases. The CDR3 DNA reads TGTGCCAGCTCACCGGGACAGGGTGCTGGAAACACCATATATTTT. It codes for CASSPGQGAGNTIYF.

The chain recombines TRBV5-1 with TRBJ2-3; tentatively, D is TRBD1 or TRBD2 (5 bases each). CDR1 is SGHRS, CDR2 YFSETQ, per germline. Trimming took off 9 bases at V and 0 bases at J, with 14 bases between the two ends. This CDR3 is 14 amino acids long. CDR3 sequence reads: CATQTGPSTDTQYF. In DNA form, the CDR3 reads TGCGCCACCCAGACGGGGCCTAGCACAGATACGCAGTATTTT.

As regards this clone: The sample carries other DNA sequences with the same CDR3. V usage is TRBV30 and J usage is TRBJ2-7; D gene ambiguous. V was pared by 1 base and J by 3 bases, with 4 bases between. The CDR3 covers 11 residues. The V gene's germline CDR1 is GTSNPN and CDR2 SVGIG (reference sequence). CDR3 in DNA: TGTGCCTGGAGTGGGAACTACGAGCAGTACTTC. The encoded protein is CAWSGNYEQYF.

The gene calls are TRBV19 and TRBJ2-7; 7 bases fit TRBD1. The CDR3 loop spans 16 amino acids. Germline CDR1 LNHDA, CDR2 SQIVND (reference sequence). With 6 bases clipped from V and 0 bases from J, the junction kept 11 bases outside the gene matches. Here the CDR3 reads CASRIYGTASSYEQYF. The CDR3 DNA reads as TGTGCCAGTAGGATATATGGGACAGCCAGCTCCTACGAGCAGTACTTC.

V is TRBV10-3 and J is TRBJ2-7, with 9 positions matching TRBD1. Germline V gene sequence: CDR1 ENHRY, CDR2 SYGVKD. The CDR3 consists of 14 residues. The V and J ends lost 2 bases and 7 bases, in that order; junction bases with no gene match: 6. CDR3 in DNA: TGTGCCATCAGTGAGGGACAGGGGCTGTGGGAGCAGTACTTC. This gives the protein CAISEGQGLWEQYF.

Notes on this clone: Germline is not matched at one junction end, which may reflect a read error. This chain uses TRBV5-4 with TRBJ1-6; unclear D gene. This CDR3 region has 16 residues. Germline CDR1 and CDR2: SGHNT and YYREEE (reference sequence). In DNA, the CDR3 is TGCGCCAGCAGCCAAGATATCGGGCAGTATAATTCACCCCTCCACTTT. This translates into CASSQDIGQYNSPLHF. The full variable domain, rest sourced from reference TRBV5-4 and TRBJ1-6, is ETGVTQSPTHLIKTRGQQVTLRCSSQSGHNTVSWYQQALGQGPQFIFQYYREEENGRGNFPPRFSGLQFPNYSSELNVNALELDDSALYLCASSQDIGQYNSPLHFGNGTRLTVT.